Below, 3 T cell receptor beta chains from the same sample are listed, as sequenced in a study of early T cells in non-severe SARS-CoV-2 infection. TCRdb re-derived calls from the 5' RACE reads in MiXCR, one entry per CDR3 protein. Of some 64,000 distinct CDR3 sequences listed, over 8% are singletons. Sample: whole blood, taken at baseline. These receptors originate from an adult who was a healthcare worker with PCR-confirmed SARS-CoV-2 infection or an uninfected control (not recorded which).

V usage is TRBV6-6 and J usage is TRBJ1-6, with a tentative D call TRBD1 (6 bases). The CDR3 consists of 15 residues. Per the germline V gene, CDR1 is MNHNY and CDR2 is SVGAGI (reference sequence). Trimming cost V 2 bases and J 6 bases, with 11 bases left between them. For the CDR3, the DNA is TGTGCCAGCAGTTACGCAGTGGGGGCTAATTCACCCCTCCACTTT. It specifies CASSYAVGANSPLHF.

The sample holds many counts of this clonotype. This chain connects TRBV11-2 to TRBJ1-1, with D possibly being TRBD1 (5 bases). This CDR3 is built from 14 residues. Germline CDR1 reads SGHAT; CDR2 reads FQNNGV. The V and J ends lost 5 bases and 5 bases respectively, with 15 bases between them. DNA of the CDR3: TGTGCCAGCAGCACCCCTCAGGGTCGGACTGAAGCTTTCTTT. Amino acid sequence: CASSTPQGRTEAFF.

The table lists this clonotype with many counts. The chain carries TRBV6-6 and TRBJ1-4; possible D gene TRBD1, 5 bases. Trimming stripped 5 bases from V and 6 bases from J, with 16 bases between. In germline, CDR1 is MNHNY, CDR2 SVGAGI (reference sequence). The CDR3 contains 15 residues. CDR3 coding DNA: TGTGCCAGCAGTCGCCAGTGGGGCGGTGATGAAAAACTGTTTTTT. It yields the protein CASSRQWGGDEKLFF.